This passage covers 24 T cell receptor beta chains from one sample sequenced in a study of radiation and T cells in renal cell carcinoma. Time point described: baseline pretreatment blood. Documented treatment: 15 Gy SBRT to primary tumor, nephrectomy 4 weeks later. Sequenced by immunoSEQ multiplex PCR; TCRdb stores in-frame clones only, minus some. In the table there are tens of thousands of clones, 78% of which are singletons. The material was blood, obtained from a patient whose treatment included radiotherapy and nephrectomy. The receptors here all came from a man in his 60s with renal cell carcinoma.

The chain combines TRBV7-9 with TRBJ1-5; D is ambiguous. CDR1 and CDR2 (germline): SEHNR, FQNEAQ (reference sequence). V gave up 1 base and J gave up 4 bases, with 11 bases separating them. This CDR3 is 15 amino acids long. This CDR3 reads CASSLDLGKNQPQHF. In DNA form, the CDR3 reads TGTGCCAGCAGCTTAGATTTGGGGAAGAATCAGCCCCAGCATTTT.

The rearrangement links TRBV5-1 to TRBJ2-7; D unresolved. CDR1 is SGHRS, CDR2 YFSETQ, per germline. V lost 4 bases and J 0 bases, leaving 11 bases between the germline ends. This CDR3 has 14 amino acids. DNA of the CDR3: TGCGCCAGCAGCCAAAGGACGGACTCCTACGAGCAGTACTTC. It translates to CASSQRTDSYEQYF.

V gene TRBV7-9 combines with J gene TRBJ2-5; D unresolved. V lost 5 bases to trimming and J lost 0 bases, with 16 bases between them. The CDR3 extends over 16 amino acids. The germline CDR1 and CDR2 sequences are SEHNR and FQNEAQ (reference sequence). CDR3 protein: CASSPLTEPYQETQYF. The CDR3 bases are TGTGCCAGCAGCCCACTAACGGAACCGTACCAAGAGACCCAGTACTTC.

The genes are TRBV14 and TRBJ2-1; 7 positions match TRBD2. Germline CDR1 SGHDN, CDR2 FVKESK. Losses at the gene ends were 4 bases for V and 0 bases for J; bases not matched to a gene: 9. This CDR3 is 17 amino acids long. The CDR3: CASSPRLAGVSYNEQFF. The CDR3 nucleotides read TGTGCCAGCAGCCCCCGACTAGCCGGCGTCTCCTACAATGAGCAGTTCTTC.

The chain has TRBV7-7 and TRBJ1-1; 8 nucleotides agree with TRBD1. Germline CDR1 and CDR2: SSHAT and FNYEAQ (reference sequence). After removal of 5 bases from V and 1 base from J, the junction contained 3 bases not matched to a gene. This CDR3 has 14 residues. CDR3 sequence (DNA): TGTGCCAGCAGCCCAGGGGGCGCGAACACTGAAGCTTTCTTT. Translated: CASSPGGANTEAFF. The whole variable domain, remainder taken from reference TRBV7-7 and TRBJ1-1, is GAGVSQSPRYKVTKRGQDVTLRCDPISSHATLYWYQQALGQGPEFLTYFNYEAQPDKSGLPSDRFSAERPEGSISTLTIQRTEQRDSAMYRCASSPGGANTEAFFGQGTRLTVV.

This rearrangement joins TRBV6-1 to TRBJ2-7, with D tentatively TRBD1 or TRBD2 (5 bases each). Germline CDR1 MNHNS, CDR2 SASEGT. The CDR3 spans 16 residues. Trimming pared 3 bases from V and 0 bases from J, leaving 15 bases between. CDR3 sequence (DNA): TGTGCCAGCAGTGAGGCCGTTTGGGGGAGCTCCTACGAGCAGTACGTC. Residues: CASSEAVWGSSYEQYV.

The chain combines TRBV6-5 with TRBJ2-5; D is undetermined. The J call may be mistaken, given a closer DNA end match to TRBJ2-7. The length of the CDR3 is 13 residues. Germline values: CDR1 MNHEY, CDR2 SVGAGI. The CDR3 DNA sequence: TGTGCCAGCAGTTACTCGAGAGGTTACGAGCAGTACTTC. Protein sequence: CASSYSRGYEQYF.

The chain joins TRBV9 to TRBJ2-3; unclear D gene. V was shortened by 3 bases and J by 0 bases, with 8 bases between the two germline ends. The germline CDR1 and CDR2 sequences are SGDLS and YYNGEE. This CDR3 spans 14 amino acids. The CDR3 loop is CASSGRLSTDTQYF. CDR3 bases: TGTGCCAGCAGCGGGAGACTTAGCACAGATACGCAGTATTTT.

The V gene is TRBV5-8, the J gene TRBJ1-5; 10 bases match TRBD1. Germline V gene lookup returns CDR1 SGHTS and CDR2 YDEGEE. This CDR3 spans 19 amino acids. J gave up 0 bases and V 4 bases, and 13 bases lay outside the gene matches. The CDR3 coding sequence is TGTGCCAGCAGCCACGGGACAGGGGAACCGGTGTATAGCAATCAGCCCCAGCATTTT. This codes for CASSHGTGEPVYSNQPQHF.

J is TRBJ1-1 and V is TRBV5-1; D is possibly TRBD1 (6 bases). The CDR3 consists of 13 residues. The germline CDR1 and CDR2 sequences are SGHRS and YFSETQ. V was shortened by 3 bases and J by 3 bases, with 9 bases between the two germline ends. CDR3 region: CASSYSGDTEAFF. The CDR3 DNA reads as TGCGCCAGCAGCTATTCAGGGGACACTGAAGCTTTCTTT.

The V gene is TRBV30, the J gene TRBJ2-4; perhaps TRBD2 as D (6 bases). This CDR3 spans 14 amino acids. The V gene's germline CDR1 is GTSNPN and CDR2 SVGIG (reference sequence). The V gene lost 3 bases and the J gene lost 5 bases, with 14 bases spanning the gap. Here the CDR3 DNA reads TGTGCCTGGAGAAGAGGCGGGAACGAAAACATTCAGTACTTC. It codes for CAWRRGGNENIQYF.

The chain employs TRBV7-2 and TRBJ2-4; D is undetermined. Germline V gene sequence: CDR1 SGHTA, CDR2 FQGNSA. V was cut by 5 bases and J by 5 bases, with 7 bases left in between. The CDR3 runs 12 residues. CDR3 amino acids: CASSAPENIQYF. CDR3 DNA sequence: TGTGCCAGCAGCGCCCCTGAAAACATTCAGTACTTC.

The rearrangement links TRBV5-6 to TRBJ2-7; perhaps TRBD1 as D (5 bases). V was trimmed by 2 bases and J by 3 bases, leaving 12 bases between them. Germline V gene sequence: CDR1 SGHDT, CDR2 YYEEEE. The CDR3 is made up of 14 amino acids. The CDR3 loop reads CASSFFNQGYEQYF. As DNA, the CDR3 is TGTGCCAGCAGCTTTTTCAATCAGGGCTACGAGCAGTACTTC.

The chain employs TRBV19 and TRBJ2-5, with 7 bases matching TRBD1. V lost 1 base and J lost 1; bases outside the gene matches: 6. The CDR3 consists of 16 residues. CDR1 is LNHDA, CDR2 SQIVND, per germline (reference sequence). The CDR3 loop reads CASSIGRTGSQETQYF. The DNA for the CDR3 is TGTGCCAGTAGTATAGGCCGGACAGGTAGCCAAGAGACCCAGTACTTC.

This chain links TRBV9 with TRBJ2-1; 9 nucleotides line up with TRBD2. The germline V gene has CDR1 SGDLS and CDR2 YYNGEE. This CDR3 is built from 16 residues. With 0 bases clipped from V and 9 bases from J, the junction kept 10 bases outside the gene matches. For the CDR3, the DNA is TGTGCCAGCAGCGTAGAGTCTAGCGGGGTGATTGGTGAGCAGTTCTTC. Protein: CASSVESSGVIGEQFF.

The chain has TRBV4-1 and TRBJ2-2; 10 bases fit TRBD2. V was pared by 0 bases and J by 0 bases, with 4 bases of the junction left unmatched. CDR3 length equals 18 residues. From germline, CDR1 is MGHRA and CDR2 YSYEKL. The CDR3: CASSQEGLAAANTGELFF. The CDR3 coding sequence is TGCGCCAGCAGCCAAGAAGGACTAGCGGCAGCGAACACCGGGGAGCTGTTTTTT.

This clone turned up a few times. The V gene is TRBV30, the J gene TRBJ1-5; 10 bases agree with TRBD1. The V and J ends lost 5 bases and 2 bases, in that order; junction bases with no gene match: 0. The CDR3 has 13 residues. Germline CDR1 and CDR2: GTSNPN and SVGIG (reference sequence). The CDR3 reads CAWGTGGNQPQHF. CDR3 sequence (DNA): TGTGCCTGGGGGACAGGGGGCAATCAGCCCCAGCATTTT.

The chain joins TRBV2 to TRBJ1-6; D is uncertain. Germline V gene sequence: CDR1 SNHLY, CDR2 FYNNEI. Trimming stripped 3 bases from V and 15 bases from J, with 9 bases between. The CDR3 runs to 11 residues. The CDR3 DNA sequence: TGTGCCAGCAGTGATGGCCCTATCCTCCACTTT. Its translation: CASSDGPILHF.

This sequence joins TRBV28 and TRBJ1-1; TRBD1 matches 8 bases. Per germline, CDR1 MDHEN and CDR2 SYDVKM. This CDR3 is 12 amino acids long. V trimming: 4 bases; J trimming: 10 bases; junction bases outside the gene matches: 5. CDR3 sequence (DNA): TGTGCCAGCAGTTACAGGGGGACGGGAGCTTTCTTT. It codes for CASSYRGTGAFF.

The chain links TRBV11-2 to TRBJ1-2; 8 bases are a match to TRBD1. Germline V lookup: CDR1 SGHAT, CDR2 FQNNGV. This CDR3 has 13 residues. The J segment lost 9 bases and the V segment lost 5 bases, leaving 8 bases of the junction unmatched. CDR3 nucleotide sequence: TGTGCCAGCAGCCGGGGACAGGAGGTCAGCTACACCTTC. Protein product: CASSRGQEVSYTF.

Here the CDR3 reads CASSYSSGEKLFF. CDR3 nucleotides: TGTGCCAGCAGTTACTCGTCCGGCGAAAAACTGTTTTTT. The chain employs TRBV6-5 and TRBJ1-4; D is ambiguous. V lost 0 bases and J 8 bases, leaving 7 bases between the germline ends. From germline, CDR1 is MNHEY and CDR2 SVGAGI. This CDR3 spans 13 amino acids.

This chain joins TRBV7-9 and TRBJ2-2; D is undetermined. The CDR3 sequence is 15 residues long. V was clipped by 7 bases and J by 2 bases, with 14 bases between them. Germline values: CDR1 SEHNR, CDR2 FQNEAQ (reference sequence). The CDR3 protein is CASIRRGFNTGELFF. The CDR3 nucleotides are TGTGCCAGCATCCGAAGAGGTTTCAACACCGGGGAGCTGTTTTTT.

This chain links TRBV7-9 with TRBJ2-3; D unresolved. CDR1 SEHNR and CDR2 FQNEAQ come from the germline V gene (reference sequence). CDR3 size: 15 residues. V was trimmed by 5 bases and J by 0 bases, leaving 12 bases between them. The CDR3 coding sequence is TGTGCCAGCAGCCACGTCAAAGCTAGCACAGATACGCAGTATTTT. Translation: CASSHVKASTDTQYF.

V usage is TRBV11-3 and J usage is TRBJ1-1; no clear D gene. The CDR3 is made up of 14 amino acids. Trimming took off 0 bases at V and 1 base at J, with 6 bases between the two ends. Per the germline V gene, CDR1 is SGHNT and CDR2 is YENEEA. The CDR3 spells CASSLEPANTEAFF. CDR3 DNA: TGTGCCAGCAGCTTAGAGCCTGCGAACACTGAAGCTTTCTTT.